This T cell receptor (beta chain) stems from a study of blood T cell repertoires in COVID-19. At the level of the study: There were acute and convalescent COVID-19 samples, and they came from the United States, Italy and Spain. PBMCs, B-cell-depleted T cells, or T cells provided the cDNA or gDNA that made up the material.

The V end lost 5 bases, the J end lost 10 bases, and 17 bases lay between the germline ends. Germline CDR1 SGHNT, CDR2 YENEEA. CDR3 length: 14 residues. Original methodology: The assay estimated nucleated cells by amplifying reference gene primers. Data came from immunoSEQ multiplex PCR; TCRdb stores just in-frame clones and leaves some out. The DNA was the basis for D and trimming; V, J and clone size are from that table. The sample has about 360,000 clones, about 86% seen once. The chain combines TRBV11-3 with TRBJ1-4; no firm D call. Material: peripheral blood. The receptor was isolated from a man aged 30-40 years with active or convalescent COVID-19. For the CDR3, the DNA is TGTGCCAGCAGCCCGAGCCCGGAGAACGGAAAACTGTTTTTT. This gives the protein CASSPSPENGKLFF.